This T cell receptor beta chain was documented in a study of blood T cell repertoires in COVID-19. For the study at large: Samples came from the United States, Italy and Spain, spanning acute and convalescent COVID-19. Sample material is recorded as cDNA or gDNA derived from T cells, B-cell-depleted T cells, or PBMCs.

Original handling: Reference gene primer amplification gave estimated nucleated cell counts. Clones were sequenced by immunoSEQ multiplex PCR, and TCRdb holds only the in-frame ones, with some missing. That table supplies the V and J calls and clone size; D and trimming were determined from the DNA. The sample has a few hundred thousand clones, about 86% seen once. The germline gives CDR1 GTSNPN, CDR2 SVGIG (reference sequence). Between the trimmed V and J ends, which lost 3 bases and 0 bases, there was a span of 10 bases. CDR3 size: 14 residues. This sequence was found in a man between 60 and 75 years old with acute or convalescent COVID-19. The rearrangement links TRBV30 to TRBJ2-3; no clear D gene. Sequencing was done on a sample of peripheral blood. The CDR3 protein is CAWSGKTSTDTQYF. The CDR3 DNA sequence: TGTGCCTGGAGCGGAAAGACTAGCACAGATACGCAGTATTTT.